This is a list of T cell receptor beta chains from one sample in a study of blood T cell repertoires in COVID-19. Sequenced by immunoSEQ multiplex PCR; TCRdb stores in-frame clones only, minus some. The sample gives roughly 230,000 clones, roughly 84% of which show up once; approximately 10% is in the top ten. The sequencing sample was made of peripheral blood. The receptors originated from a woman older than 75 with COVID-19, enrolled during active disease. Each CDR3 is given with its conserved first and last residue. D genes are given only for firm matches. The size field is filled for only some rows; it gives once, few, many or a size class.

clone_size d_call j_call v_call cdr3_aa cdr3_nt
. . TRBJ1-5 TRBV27 CASSLREGNQPQHF TGTGCCAGCAGTTTACGGGAAGGCAATCAGCCCCAGCATTTT
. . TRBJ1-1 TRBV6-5 CASSYSRNTEAFF TGTGCCAGCAGTTACTCCAGGAACACTGAAGCTTTCTTT
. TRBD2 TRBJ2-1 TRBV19 CASRLAGGYNEQFF TGTGCCAGTAGATTAGCGGGGGGTTACAATGAGCAGTTCTTC
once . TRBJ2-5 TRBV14 CASSQFGGGETQYF TGTGCCAGCAGCCAGTTTGGCGGGGGCGAGACCCAGTACTTC
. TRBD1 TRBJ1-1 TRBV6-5 CASQGATINTEAFF TGTGCCAGTCAGGGGGCAACTATTAACACTGAAGCTTTCTTT
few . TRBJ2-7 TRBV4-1 CASSSDARGYEQYF TGCGCCAGCAGCTCTGACGCGAGGGGGTACGAGCAGTACTTC
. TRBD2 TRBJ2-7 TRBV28 CASSLMTSGAQYEQYF TGTGCCAGCAGTTTAATGACTAGCGGGGCTCAGTACGAGCAGTACTTC
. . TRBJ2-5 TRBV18 CASSPGQKETQYF TGTGCCAGCTCACCAGGACAGAAAGAGACCCAGTACTTC
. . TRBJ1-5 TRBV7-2 CASSLKTGSNQPQHF TGTGCCAGCAGCTTAAAGACAGGTAGCAATCAGCCCCAGCATTTT
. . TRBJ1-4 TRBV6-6 CASSPSWGVETNEKLFF TGTGCCAGCAGTCCCTCATGGGGGGTGGAAACTAATGAAAAACTGTTTTTT
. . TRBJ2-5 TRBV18 CASSPPLQETQYF TGTGCCAGCTCACCACCACTACAAGAGACCCAGTACTTC
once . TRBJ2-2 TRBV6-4 CASARGNTGELFF TGTGCCAGCGCTAGGGGAAACACCGGGGAGCTGTTTTTT
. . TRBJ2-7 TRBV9 CASSVEGDRYYEQYF TGTGCCAGCAGCGTAGAAGGGGATCGGTACTACGAGCAGTACTTC
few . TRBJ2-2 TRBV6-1 CASSEWLSGNTGELFF TGTGCCAGCAGTGAATGGCTCTCGGGGAACACCGGGGAGCTGTTTTTT
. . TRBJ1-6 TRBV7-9 CASSAGGVSPLHF TGTGCCAGCAGCGCGGGTGGGGTTTCACCCCTCCACTTT
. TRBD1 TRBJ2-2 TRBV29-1 CSVMTGANTGELFF TGCAGCGTCATGACAGGGGCGAACACCGGGGAGCTGTTTTTT